The subject of this entry is one T cell receptor beta chain. Its antigen remains undetermined. Base qualities are not recorded, but no much larger clone differs from it by a single base. On a MiSeq, deep resolution sequencing aimed for a depth between 1 in 1 million and 1 in 200,000 T cells, with each clonotype covered 10x on average. TCR beta libraries were generated with the immunoSEQ hsTCRB Kit. The study's processing was this. The data were analyzed with ImmunoSEQ Analyzer and ImmunoSEQ Data Assistant, and V, D and J gene assignments followed IMGT definitions. Clonality, which ranges from 0 to 1, was calculated as one minus the normalized Shannon entropy of productive rearrangement frequencies. Only overrepresented clonotypes making up at least 0.05% of the repertoire of each patient were included in the public clonotype analysis. Repertoires from thirteen age-matched healthy donors in immuneACCESS were used as clonality controls. What TCRdb holds here is the immuneACCESS table cut down to in-frame rearrangements. Part of the clones is not present; checked against another copy, under half of the missing clones reflect an unresolved V gene, and the others are unexplained. That table furnishes V, J and clone size, whereas the DNA furnished D and trimming. Across this sample there are roughly 130,000 clones, with roughly 90% seen only once. More than 10% of the sample belongs to the ten largest clones.

Based on the germline V gene (reference sequence), the CDR1 and CDR2 sequences are MNHEY and SMNVEV. Ends trimmed: V by 0 bases, J by 1 base; bases unmatched to a gene: 2. Taken from cysteine to phenylalanine, the CDR3 has 16 residues. The sequence is cut down to CDR3 DNA, 48 bases in frame from base 1. The time point label for this specimen denotes: 12 months on ibrutinib. For TCR beta library preparation, approximately 1.9 micrograms of genomic DNA was extracted from cryopreserved PBMCs. Longitudinal blood samples from CLL patients on ibrutinib monotherapy were analyzed using high-throughput TCR beta sequencing. Patients were enrolled in a phase 2 open-label single-center ibrutinib monotherapy trial. The source of the sample is a study of cytotoxic CD8 clonotypes in ibrutinib-treated CLL (dated by TCRdb to about 2021). Notes on the research overall: The cohort was composed of roughly ten relapsed/refractory and roughly 16 treatment-naive patients; IGHV unmutated status was identified in around 17 patients. Responses were partial in some 24 patients and complete in 2; after median approximately 67 months follow-up, about 14 stayed in remission and about twelve progressed. Samples at response were collected after a median of about 12 months of treatment, with a range of 6 to 36 months. On average, each sample had 255,043 productive templates and under 95,000 productive rearrangements. Of the approximately 86 participants in the trial, about 25 had longitudinal samples available. Cryopreserved peripheral blood mononuclear cells were collected before treatment, at response, and at either disease progression or sustained remission. Every sample from remission and from progressive disease was obtained while the patients were still on ibrutinib.

Study-wide conclusions, independent of this receptor: Baseline clonality was found to be higher than that of age-matched healthy donors and was strongly correlated with circulating CD8+ T-cell counts. Public clonotypes were found to be uncommon and were observed to contract or remain stable during treatment; the increase in clonality was shown to reflect expansion of private clonotypes at ibrutinib response. Clonality increased at ibrutinib response, stayed stable in sustained remission, and fell back toward baseline at progression. Sampling times were not matched between patients in sustained remission and patients whose disease was progressing, and lymph node repertoires were not examined.

The specimen comprised PBMCs, sampled after 12 months of ibrutinib treatment. This receptor was taken from a human donor with chronic lymphocytic leukemia. This receptor chain uses TRBV27 and TRBJ2-3, and TRBD2 aligns with 9 junction nucleotides. The DNA is TGTGCCAGCAGTTTATCAGGCGGGAGGGGCACAGATACGCAGTATTTT. Its coded protein is CASSLSGGRGTDTQYF.